This is a list of T cell receptor beta chains from one sample in a study of T cell changes during pregnancy in multiple sclerosis. The method was immunoSEQ multiplex PCR; TCRdb's version includes in-frame clones alone and lacks a portion of them. The sample holds 45,000 to 55,000 clones, over 90% seen once. Sample: peripheral blood, taken in the third trimester of pregnancy. These receptors came from a female donor with multiple sclerosis, enrolled in a pregnancy study. CDR3s include the opening cysteine and the closing phenylalanine or tryptophan. Fields, in order: V gene, J gene, D gene, clone size, CDR3 DNA, CDR3 protein. D genes are given only for firm matches. The size entry is marked missing in some rows and otherwise reads once, few, many or a size class.

V gene: TRBV9
J gene: TRBJ2-2
D gene: NA
clone size: NA
CDR3 DNA: TGTGCCAGCAGCCTCGCCCCTAAGAACACCGGGGAGCTGTTTTTT
CDR3 protein: CASSLAPKNTGELFF

V gene: TRBV9
J gene: TRBJ1-1
D gene: TRBD1
clone size: few
CDR3 DNA: TGTGCCAGCAGTAACGGACAGGGGGACACTGAAGCTTTCTTT
CDR3 protein: CASSNGQGDTEAFF

V gene: TRBV15
J gene: TRBJ2-5
D gene: TRBD2
clone size: NA
CDR3 DNA: TGTGCCACCAGCAGAGATAGTTCTCCGGGGGGCCAAGAGACCCAGTACTTC
CDR3 protein: CATSRDSSPGGQETQYF

V gene: TRBV11-2
J gene: TRBJ1-1
D gene: NA
clone size: NA
CDR3 DNA: TGTGCCAGCAGCTTATACAGGCCGAACACTGAAGCTTTCTTT
CDR3 protein: CASSLYRPNTEAFF

V gene: TRBV4-3
J gene: TRBJ2-1
D gene: NA
clone size: NA
CDR3 DNA: TGCGCCAGCAGCCAAGATACCAACCAAGGGGGCAATGAGCAGTTCTTC
CDR3 protein: CASSQDTNQGGNEQFF

V gene: TRBV27
J gene: TRBJ2-5
D gene: TRBD2
clone size: NA
CDR3 DNA: TGTGCCAGCGGACCTTCGACGGGAGGGCCTTTAAAGACCCAGTACTTC
CDR3 protein: CASGPSTGGPLKTQYF

V gene: TRBV7-2
J gene: TRBJ1-1
D gene: NA
clone size: NA
CDR3 DNA: TGTGCCAGCAGCTTGGACCAGGGTGTCGGGACTGAAGCTTTCTTT
CDR3 protein: CASSLDQGVGTEAFF

V gene: TRBV6-5
J gene: TRBJ2-1
D gene: TRBD2
clone size: NA
CDR3 DNA: TGTGCCAGCAGTTACAGCGCGGGAGGGAGCGGTGAGCAGTTCTTC
CDR3 protein: CASSYSAGGSGEQFF

V gene: TRBV7-9
J gene: TRBJ1-2
D gene: NA
clone size: medium-sized
CDR3 DNA: TGTGCCAGCAGCCTCAGGGTCATCTATGGCTACACCTTC
CDR3 protein: CASSLRVIYGYTF

V gene: TRBV7-9
J gene: TRBJ2-1
D gene: TRBD2
clone size: NA
CDR3 DNA: TGTGCCAGCAGCTTAAGTTCATTAGCGGGGGGTTTCTCCTACAATGAGCAGTTCTTC
CDR3 protein: CASSLSSLAGGFSYNEQFF

V gene: TRBV4-1
J gene: TRBJ2-1
D gene: TRBD1
clone size: NA
CDR3 DNA: TGCGCCAGCAGCCATCGAACGACAGGGTACAATGAGCAGTTCTTC
CDR3 protein: CASSHRTTGYNEQFF

V gene: TRBV6-6
J gene: TRBJ1-1
D gene: TRBD1
clone size: NA
CDR3 DNA: TGTGCCAGCAGTTACGGACAGGGACGGACTGAAGCTTTCTTT
CDR3 protein: CASSYGQGRTEAFF